The 9 T cell receptor beta chains below all came from one sample that was sequenced in a study of lymphopenia after photon versus proton radiotherapy. Clones were read by immunoSEQ multiplex PCR, and TCRdb kept only the in-frame ones, dropping some. The profile shows 70,000 or so clones, around 90% of them singletons. Sequenced material: peripheral blood, taken from a patient treated with photon-based radiotherapy. These receptors came from a woman in her seventies with pancreatic cancer.

The chain couples TRBV18 to TRBJ2-5; D perhaps matches TRBD2 (6 bases). From germline, CDR1 is KGHSH and CDR2 LQKENI. V lost 2 bases and J 0 bases, leaving 13 bases between the germline ends. The CDR3 has 16 amino acids. CDR3 protein: CASSPAGGEYQETQYF. CDR3 in DNA: TGTGCCAGCTCACCAGCCGGCGGGGAGTACCAAGAGACCCAGTACTTC.

This sequence joins TRBV27 and TRBJ1-5, with D perhaps TRBD1 (6 bases). There are 13 residues in the CDR3. Germline-derived CDR1 and CDR2 are MNHEY and SMNVEV (reference sequence). V was clipped by 3 bases and J by 4 bases, with 7 bases between them. CDR3 DNA sequence: TGTGCCAGCAGTTTCACAGGGAATCAGCCCCAGCATTTT. The encoded protein is CASSFTGNQPQHF.

The V and J genes are TRBV2 and TRBJ2-6; D is perhaps TRBD2 (6 bases). CDR1 and CDR2 (germline): SNHLY, FYNNEI. This CDR3 is 16 amino acids long. V lost 7 bases, J lost 0 bases, and 13 bases lay in between. The chain's CDR3 is CASMRDRHSGANVLTF. In nucleotides, the CDR3 is TGTGCCAGCATGCGGGACCGCCACTCTGGGGCCAACGTCCTGACTTTC.

This rearrangement joins TRBV6-5 to TRBJ1-2; TRBD1 aligns across 7 bases. CDR3 length: 15 amino acids. Germline CDR1 MNHEY, CDR2 SVGAGI. V shed 0 bases and J 4 bases; nucleotides not matched to a gene: 5. CDR3 region: CASSYSRGQLYGYTF. CDR3 DNA sequence: TGTGCCAGCAGTTACTCGAGGGGACAGCTCTATGGCTACACCTTC.

The chain employs TRBV5-1 and TRBJ2-7; tentative D call: TRBD2 (5 bases). V was shortened by 0 bases and J by 2 bases, with 9 bases between the two germline ends. CDR1 SGHRS and CDR2 YFSETQ come from the germline V gene. The CDR3 consists of 14 residues. The CDR3 is CASSLVGGTYEQYF. The DNA of the CDR3 is TGCGCCAGCAGCTTGGTCGGAGGCACCTACGAGCAGTACTTC.

V and J are TRBV4-3 and TRBJ2-7, with 10 bases fitting TRBD1. The V gene end was trimmed by 4 bases and the J gene end by 5 bases; junction bases not matched to a gene: 5. The CDR3 consists of 14 residues. Germline loops: CDR1 LGHNA, CDR2 YSLEER. The CDR3 DNA sequence: TGCGCCAGCAGCCCGGGACAGGGGATCAACGAGCAGTACTTC. Protein product: CASSPGQGINEQYF.

In DNA, the CDR3 is TGTGCCAGCAGTGAATCCTCTAGTCCCATTCAGTACTTC. Amino acid sequence: CASSESSSPIQYF. This chain links TRBV2 with TRBJ2-4; no clear D. Germline assignment: CDR1 SNHLY and CDR2 FYNNEI. Trimming stripped 2 bases from V and 9 bases from J, with 11 bases between. The CDR3 runs 13 residues.

CDR3 bases: TGTGCCAGCAGTTACTCAGGACGGGGTAACCAAGAGACCCAGTACTTC. This gives the protein CASSYSGRGNQETQYF. The chain couples TRBV6-6 to TRBJ2-5, with D perhaps TRBD2 (5 bases). There are 16 residues in the CDR3. Germline CDR1 is MNHNY and CDR2 is SVGAGI (reference sequence). Deletions cut 0 bases from V and 0 bases from J, with 11 bases between.

This chain joins TRBV2 and TRBJ1-5; a possible D gene is TRBD1 (5 bases). The germline V and J ends were trimmed by 4 bases and 9 bases, with 13 bases remaining between them. Germline V gene sequence: CDR1 SNHLY, CDR2 FYNNEI. The CDR3 spans 13 residues. The CDR3 nucleotides are TGTGCCAGCAGTGCGGGGACTGTTGGGCCCCAGCATTTT. Encoded protein: CASSAGTVGPQHF. The full variable domain, with the rest looked up from reference TRBV2 and TRBJ1-5, is EPEVTQTPSHQVTQMGQEVILRCVPISNHLYFYWYRQILGQKVEFLVSFYNNEISEKSEIFDDQFSVERPDGSNFTLKIRSTKLEDSAMYFCASSAGTVGPQHFGDGTRLSIL.